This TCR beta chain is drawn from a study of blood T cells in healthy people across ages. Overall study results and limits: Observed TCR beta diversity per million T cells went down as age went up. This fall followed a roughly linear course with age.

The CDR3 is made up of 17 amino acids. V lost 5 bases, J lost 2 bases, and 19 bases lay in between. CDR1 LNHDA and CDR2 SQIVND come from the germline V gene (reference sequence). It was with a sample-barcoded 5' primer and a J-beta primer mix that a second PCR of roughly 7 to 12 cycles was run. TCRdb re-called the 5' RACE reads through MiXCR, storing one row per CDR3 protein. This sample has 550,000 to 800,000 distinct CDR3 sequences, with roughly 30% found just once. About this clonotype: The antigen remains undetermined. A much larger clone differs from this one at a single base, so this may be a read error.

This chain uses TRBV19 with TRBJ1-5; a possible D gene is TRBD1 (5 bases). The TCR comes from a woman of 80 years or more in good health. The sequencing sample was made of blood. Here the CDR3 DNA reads TGTGCCAGTAGTCTGATGCCCGGGGGAAGAGGCAATCAGCCCCAGCATTTT. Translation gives CASSLMPGGRGNQPQHF.